Presented here are 10 T cell receptor beta chains from one specimen sequenced in a study of blood T cell repertoires in COVID-19. The protocol was immunoSEQ multiplex PCR, while the TCRdb copy is restricted to in-frame clones and leaves out a portion. Of around 20,000 clones in the sample, over 85% were seen once. Sequenced material: peripheral blood. These receptors were obtained from a human donor in a cohort sampled during active COVID-19.

This chain links TRBV5-1 with TRBJ1-1, with D maybe TRBD1 (5 bases). Germline CDR1 reads SGHRS; CDR2 reads YFSETQ. The CDR3 sequence is 14 residues long. V lost 0 bases to trimming and J lost 1 base, with 7 bases between them. The CDR3 spells CASSLGQQNTEAFF. The CDR3 nucleotides are TGCGCCAGCAGCTTGGGACAGCAGAACACTGAAGCTTTCTTT.

The chain combines TRBV15 with TRBJ1-3, with D uncertain. CDR1 and CDR2 (germline): LNHNV, YYDKDF (reference sequence). Trimming left V 4 bases short and J 2 bases short, with 6 bases between. The CDR3 consists of 13 residues. The DNA of the CDR3 is TGTGCCACCAGCACCGGGGCTGGAAACACCATATATTTT. Amino acids: CATSTGAGNTIYF.

The chain combines TRBV4-1 with TRBJ2-3, with 9 bases lining up with TRBD1. There are 16 residues in the CDR3. V lost 1 base to trimming and J lost 2 bases; unmatched junction nucleotides: 4. CDR1 and CDR2 from the germline V gene are MGHRA and YSYEKL. The CDR3 is CASSQVGTGTTDTQYF. The CDR3 coding sequence is TGCGCCAGCAGCCAAGTAGGGACAGGGACCACAGATACGCAGTATTTT.

The gene calls are TRBV7-2 and TRBJ1-2; D is possibly TRBD1 (6 bases). The CDR3 has 13 residues. Deletions cut 6 bases from V and 6 bases from J, with 14 bases between. Germline V lookup: CDR1 SGHTA, CDR2 FQGNSA. In DNA form, the CDR3 reads TGTGCCAGCAGATCACAGGGAGATCATGGCTACACCTTC. It encodes CASRSQGDHGYTF.

The rearrangement uses TRBV7-2 and TRBJ1-5, with a tentative D call TRBD1 (6 bases). The length of the CDR3 is 15 residues. The V end was cut by 4 bases, the J end by 4 bases, with 14 bases between. From germline, CDR1 is SGHTA and CDR2 FQGNSA. CDR3 in DNA: TGTGCCAGCAGCTCGGTCGGGACACCTAATCAGCCCCAGCATTTT. It yields the protein CASSSVGTPNQPQHF.

This chain joins TRBV6-6 and TRBJ1-1, with 8 bases lining up with TRBD1. V lost 6 bases to trimming and J lost 4 bases; unmatched junction nucleotides: 7. The CDR3 extends over 14 amino acids. CDR1 and CDR2 from the germline V gene are MNHNY and SVGAGI (reference sequence). The CDR3 is CASRPTGAGTEAFF. The DNA of the CDR3 is TGTGCCAGCAGACCGACAGGGGCTGGCACTGAAGCTTTCTTT.

The CDR3 is CASSVGALSSGNTIYF. The CDR3 DNA reads as TGTGCCAGCAGTGTGGGGGCCCTTAGCTCTGGAAACACCATATATTTT. The chain employs TRBV2 and TRBJ1-3, with D tentatively TRBD1 (6 bases). The germline V gene has CDR1 SNHLY and CDR2 FYNNEI. The V and J ends lost 4 bases and 0 bases respectively, with 13 bases between them. The CDR3 is 16 amino acids.

This clone was seen just once. The gene calls are TRBV6-5 and TRBJ2-3; perhaps TRBD1 as D (6 bases). CDR3 length: 12 amino acids. Trimming took 6 bases from V and 11 from J, leaving 15 bases between them. Germline values: CDR1 MNHEY, CDR2 SVGAGI. In DNA, the CDR3 is TGTGCCAGCAGAATACAGGGCGGTGAGCAGTATTTT. Its translation: CASRIQGGEQYF.

The chain employs TRBV14 and TRBJ2-3; 10 positions match TRBD2. This CDR3 region has 16 residues. Germline CDR1 and CDR2: SGHDN and FVKESK. The junction had 5 bases not matched to a gene; V was cut back by 4 bases and J by 1 base. CDR3 nucleotides: TGTGCCAGCAGCCTGGCCGGGACTAGCGGCACAGATACGCAGTATTTT. Its translation: CASSLAGTSGTDTQYF.

The genes are TRBV27 and TRBJ2-5; D is perhaps TRBD1 (6 bases). Germline V gives CDR1 MNHEY, CDR2 SMNVEV (reference sequence). This CDR3 spans 14 amino acids. Trimming stripped 5 bases from V and 2 bases from J, with 12 bases between. CDR3 loop: CASSEQGRQETQYF. CDR3 nucleotides: TGTGCCAGCAGTGAACAGGGTCGTCAAGAGACCCAGTACTTC.